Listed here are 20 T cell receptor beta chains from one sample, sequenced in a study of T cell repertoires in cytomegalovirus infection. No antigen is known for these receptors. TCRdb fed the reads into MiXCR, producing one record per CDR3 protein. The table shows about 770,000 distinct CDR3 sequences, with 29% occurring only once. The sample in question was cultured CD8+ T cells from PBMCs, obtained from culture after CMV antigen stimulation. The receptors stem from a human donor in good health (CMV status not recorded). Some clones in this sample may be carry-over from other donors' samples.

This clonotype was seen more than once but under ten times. For the CDR3, the DNA is TGTGCCAGCAGCTTAAGGGGCGAGCCCTACGAGCAGTACTTC. Its protein is CASSLRGEPYEQYF. V gene TRBV7-6 combines with J gene TRBJ2-7; the D gene is possibly TRBD1 (5 bases). The CDR3 spans 14 residues. Trimming shortened V by 2 bases and J by 2 bases, and 10 bases separated the two germline ends. In germline, CDR1 is SGHVS, CDR2 FNYEAQ. The full variable domain, with the rest looked up from reference TRBV7-6 and TRBJ2-7, is GAGVSQSPRYKVTKRGQDVALRCDPISGHVSLYWYRQALGQGPEFLTYFNYEAQQDKSGLPNDRFSAERPEGSISTLTIQRTEQRDSAMYRCASSLRGEPYEQYFGPGTRLTVT.

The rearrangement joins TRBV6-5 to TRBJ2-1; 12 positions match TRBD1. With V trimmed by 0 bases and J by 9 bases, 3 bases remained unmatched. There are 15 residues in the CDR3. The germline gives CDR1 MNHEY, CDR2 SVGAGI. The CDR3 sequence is CASSYSGTGGLEQFF. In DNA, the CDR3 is TGTGCCAGCAGTTACTCCGGGACAGGGGGCCTTGAGCAGTTCTTC.

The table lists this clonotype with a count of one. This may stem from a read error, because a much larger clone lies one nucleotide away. CDR3 coding DNA: TGTGCCAGCAAAAGACTAGCGGGGGGCGATGATCAGTTCTTC. Translation gives CASKRLAGGDDQFF. The V call is TRBV6-2 or TRBV6-3, the J call TRBJ2-1; 13 positions match TRBD2. The length of the CDR3 is 14 residues. The germline V gene encodes CDR1 MNHEY and CDR2 SVGEGT.

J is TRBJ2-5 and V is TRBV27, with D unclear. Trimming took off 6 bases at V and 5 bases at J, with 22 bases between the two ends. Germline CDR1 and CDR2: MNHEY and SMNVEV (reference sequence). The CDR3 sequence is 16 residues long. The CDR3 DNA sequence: TGTGCCAGCAGGCGCGGTTTTCTGAGAGAGGATGAGACCCAGTACTTC. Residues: CASRRGFLREDETQYF.

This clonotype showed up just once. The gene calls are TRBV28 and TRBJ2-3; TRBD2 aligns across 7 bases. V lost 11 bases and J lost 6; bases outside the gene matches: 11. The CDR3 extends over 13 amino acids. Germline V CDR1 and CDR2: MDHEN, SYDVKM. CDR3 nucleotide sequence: TGTGCCCTCCGAGCGGGGAGAGGGGATACGCAGTATTTT. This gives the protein CALRAGRGDTQYF.

The CDR3 spells CASSRDRDSYEQYV. CDR3 coding DNA: TGTGCCAGCAGCCGGGACAGGGACTCCTACGAGCAGTACGTC. The chain has TRBV6-5 and TRBJ2-7; 9 bases align to TRBD1. V dropped 6 bases and J dropped 0; count of bases not matched to a gene: 3. Germline CDR1 reads MNHEY; CDR2 reads SVGAGI. The CDR3 covers 14 residues.

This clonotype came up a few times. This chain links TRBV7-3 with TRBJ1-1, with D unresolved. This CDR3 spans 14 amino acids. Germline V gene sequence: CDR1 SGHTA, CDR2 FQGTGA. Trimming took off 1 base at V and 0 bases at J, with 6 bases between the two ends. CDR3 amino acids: CASSLSAMNTEAFF. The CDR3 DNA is TGTGCCAGCAGCTTAAGTGCCATGAACACTGAAGCTTTCTTT.

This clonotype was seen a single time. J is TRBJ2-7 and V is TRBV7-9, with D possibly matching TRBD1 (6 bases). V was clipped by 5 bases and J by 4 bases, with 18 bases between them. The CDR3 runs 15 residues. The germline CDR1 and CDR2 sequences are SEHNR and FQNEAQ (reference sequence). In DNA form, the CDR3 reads TGTGCCAGCAGCACCCGAGACAGGATCGTTTACGAGCAGTACTTC. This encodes CASSTRDRIVYEQYF.

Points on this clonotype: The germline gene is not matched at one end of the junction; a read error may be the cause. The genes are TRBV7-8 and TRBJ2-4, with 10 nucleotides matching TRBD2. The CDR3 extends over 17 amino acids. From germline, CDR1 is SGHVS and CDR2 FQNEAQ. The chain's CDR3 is CTSSSRIAGGPENIQYF. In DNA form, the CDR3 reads TGTACCAGCAGCTCGAGGATAGCGGGGGGCCCCGAAAACATTCAGTACTTC.

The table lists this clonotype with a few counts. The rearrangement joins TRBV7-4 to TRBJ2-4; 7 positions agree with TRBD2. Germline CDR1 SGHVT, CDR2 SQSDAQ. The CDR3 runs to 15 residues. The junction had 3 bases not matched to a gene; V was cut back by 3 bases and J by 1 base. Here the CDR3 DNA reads TGTGCCAGCAGCTTCGCCGGGGGGGCCAAAAACATTCAGTACTTC. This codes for CASSFAGGAKNIQYF.

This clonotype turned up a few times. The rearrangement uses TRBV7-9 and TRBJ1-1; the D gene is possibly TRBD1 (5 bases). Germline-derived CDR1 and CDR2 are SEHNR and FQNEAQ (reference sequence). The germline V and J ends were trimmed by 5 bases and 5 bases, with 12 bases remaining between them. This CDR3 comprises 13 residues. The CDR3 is CASSPHRPTEAFF. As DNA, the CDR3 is TGTGCCAGCAGCCCACACAGGCCGACTGAAGCTTTCTTT.

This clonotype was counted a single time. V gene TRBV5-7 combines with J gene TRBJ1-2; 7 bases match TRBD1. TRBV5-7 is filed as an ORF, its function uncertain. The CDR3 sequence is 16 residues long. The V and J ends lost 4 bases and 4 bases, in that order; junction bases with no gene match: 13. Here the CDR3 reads CASSPRDTGELYGYTF. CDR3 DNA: TGTGCCAGCAGCCCCCGGGACACAGGGGAACTCTATGGCTACACCTTC.

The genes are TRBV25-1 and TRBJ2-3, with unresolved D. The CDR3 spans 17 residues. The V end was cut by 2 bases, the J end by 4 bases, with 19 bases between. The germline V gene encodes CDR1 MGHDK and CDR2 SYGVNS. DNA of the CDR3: TGTGCCAGCAGTGAACGAGGATTTGTTGGTCGGCCAGATACGCAGTATTTT. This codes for CASSERGFVGRPDTQYF.

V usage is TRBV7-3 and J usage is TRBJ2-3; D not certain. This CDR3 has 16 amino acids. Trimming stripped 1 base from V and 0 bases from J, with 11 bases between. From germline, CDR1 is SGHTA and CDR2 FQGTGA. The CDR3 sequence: CASSLILSSSTDTQYF. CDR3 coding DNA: TGTGCCAGCAGCTTAATTTTGTCCTCTAGCACAGATACGCAGTATTTT.

The CDR3 DNA reads as TGCGCCAGCAGCCAGACAGGGCGAACTGAAGCTTTCTTT. This encodes CASSQTGRTEAFF. V usage is TRBV4-1 and J usage is TRBJ1-1, with 7 bases that match TRBD1. The V gene's germline CDR1 is MGHRA and CDR2 YSYEKL. The CDR3 is 13 amino acids. V trimming: 3 bases; J trimming: 5 bases; junction bases outside the gene matches: 3.

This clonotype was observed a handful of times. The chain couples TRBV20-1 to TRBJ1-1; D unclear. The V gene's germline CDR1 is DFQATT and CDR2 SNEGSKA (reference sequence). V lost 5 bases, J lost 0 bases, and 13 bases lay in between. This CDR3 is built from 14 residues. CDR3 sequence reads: CSAHGRFMNTEAFF. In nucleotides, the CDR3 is TGCAGTGCTCACGGACGGTTCATGAACACTGAAGCTTTCTTT.

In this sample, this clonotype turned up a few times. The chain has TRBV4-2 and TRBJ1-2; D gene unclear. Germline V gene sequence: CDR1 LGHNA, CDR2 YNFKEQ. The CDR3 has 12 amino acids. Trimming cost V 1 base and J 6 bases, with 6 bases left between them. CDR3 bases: TGTGCCAGCAGCCAAGTCAAGGATGGCTACACCTTC. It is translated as CASSQVKDGYTF.

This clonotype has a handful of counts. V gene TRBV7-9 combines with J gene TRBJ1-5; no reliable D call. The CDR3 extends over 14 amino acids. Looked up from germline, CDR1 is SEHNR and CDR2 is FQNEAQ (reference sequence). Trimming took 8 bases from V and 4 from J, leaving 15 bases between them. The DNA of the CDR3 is TGTGCCAGCGAGCCGTTGGGCGGGAATCAGCCCCAGCATTTT. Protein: CASEPLGGNQPQHF.

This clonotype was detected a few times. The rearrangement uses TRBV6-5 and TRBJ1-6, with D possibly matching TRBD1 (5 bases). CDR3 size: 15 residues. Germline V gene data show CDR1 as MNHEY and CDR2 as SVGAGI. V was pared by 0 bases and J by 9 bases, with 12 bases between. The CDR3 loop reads CASSYSHLGPSPLHF. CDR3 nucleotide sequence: TGTGCCAGCAGTTACTCCCACTTGGGACCTTCACCCCTCCACTTT.

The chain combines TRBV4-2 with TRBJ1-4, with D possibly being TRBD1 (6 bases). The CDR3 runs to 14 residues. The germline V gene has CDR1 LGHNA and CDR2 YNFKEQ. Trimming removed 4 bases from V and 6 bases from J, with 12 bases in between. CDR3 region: CASSPQGKDEKLFF. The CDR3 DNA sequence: TGTGCCAGCAGCCCACAGGGAAAGGATGAAAAACTGTTTTTT.